Listed below are T cell receptor beta chains from one sample, sequenced in a study of T cell changes during pregnancy in multiple sclerosis. Assay used: immunoSEQ multiplex PCR; TCRdb lists only in-frame clones, some missing. The sample lists more than 55,000 clones, around 90% occurring once. The source was peripheral blood, collected in the third trimester of pregnancy. These receptors were obtained from a female donor with multiple sclerosis, enrolled in a pregnancy study. CDR3s leave out the opening cysteine and the closing phenylalanine or tryptophan. Fields, in order: V gene, J gene, CDR3 protein.

TRBV2	TRBJ2-7	ASKLRQGAFYEQY
TRBV18	TRBJ1-4	ASSQDRGSTNEKLF
TRBV6-1	TRBJ1-5	ASSEDDRGHSNQPQH
TRBV2	TRBJ2-7	ASSEGRGAYEQY
TRBV7-3	TRBJ2-3	ASSLGLAAPTDTQY
TRBV5-4	TRBJ2-7	ASSYPGQGLEQY
TRBV5-1	TRBJ2-2	ASSFREGGTGELF
TRBV4-1	TRBJ1-1	ASSIVTGGREDTEAF
TRBV27	TRBJ2-7	ASSSRGLAALGEQY
TRBV19	TRBJ1-5	ASSINQGASNQPQH
TRBV4-1	TRBJ1-4	ASSQPRDSNNEKLF
TRBV11-3	TRBJ2-1	ASSRTLAGAHNEQF
TRBV29-1	TRBJ2-2	SVPGQGAGELF
TRBV19	TRBJ2-7	ASSNLQGAPYEQY
TRBV9	TRBJ2-7	ASSVDPSGSYEQY
TRBV14	TRBJ2-1	ASSLEGGYNEQF
TRBV21-1	TRBJ2-4	ASSNPVRGARAKNIQY
TRBV11-2	TRBJ1-4	ASSAQGGHEKLF
TRBV6-6	TRBJ2-7	ASSRRQGSYEQY
TRBV30	TRBJ2-1	AWSTSGMYNEQF
TRBV5-1	TRBJ2-7	ASSSGTVLDGGEQY
TRBV9	TRBJ1-2	ASSVESQDRPR
TRBV19	TRBJ1-5	ASSIGRNQPQH
TRBV7-2	TRBJ1-2	ASSSGRGAMDYGYT
TRBV28	TRBJ2-3	ASTAASGGVGDTQY
TRBV5-1	TRBJ2-5	ASSSTSGSSETQY
TRBV5-1	TRBJ1-2	ASSLDPGSGGYT
TRBV19	TRBJ1-2	ASSPGTQANYGYT
TRBV2	TRBJ2-1	ASTRGAGAPNEQF